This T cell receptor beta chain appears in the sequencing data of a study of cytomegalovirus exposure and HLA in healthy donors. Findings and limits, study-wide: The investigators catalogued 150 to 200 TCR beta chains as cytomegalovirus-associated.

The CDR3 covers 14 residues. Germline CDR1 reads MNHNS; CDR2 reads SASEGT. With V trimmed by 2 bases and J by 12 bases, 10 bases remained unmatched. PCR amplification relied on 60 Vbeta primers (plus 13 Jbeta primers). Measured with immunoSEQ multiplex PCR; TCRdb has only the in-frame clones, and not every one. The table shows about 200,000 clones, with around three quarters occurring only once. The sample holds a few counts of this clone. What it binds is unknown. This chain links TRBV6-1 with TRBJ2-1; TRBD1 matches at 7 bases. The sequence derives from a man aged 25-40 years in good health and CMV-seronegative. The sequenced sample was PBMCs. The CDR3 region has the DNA TGTGCCAGCAGTGAAACGTGGTATGGGGACAGGCAGTTCTTC. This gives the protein CASSETWYGDRQFF.